A selection of T cell receptor beta chains follows, all from one sample in a study of CD8 T cells in Susac syndrome. Via MiXCR, TCRdb re-called the immunoSEQ multiplex PCR reads, giving one row per CDR3 protein. The sample has some 160,000 distinct CDR3 sequences; around 94% are singletons. Sequenced material: CD4+ T cells from PBMCs. Receptor source: a human donor with Susac syndrome. Each CDR3 is given with its conserved first and last residue. The D gene is left open where the match is weak. Size values are once, few and many counts, or a class for expanded clones, and some rows have none.

d_call | clone_size | j_call | v_call | cdr3_aa | cdr3_nt
TRBD2 | - | TRBJ2-1 | TRBV7-9 | CASTGTGGSSYNEQFF | TGTGCCAGCACAGGAACGGGGGGGAGCTCCTACAATGAGCAGTTCTTC
- | - | TRBJ2-3 | TRBV15 | CATSRQVLSTDTQYF | TGTGCCACCAGCAGACAGGTCCTTAGCACAGATACGCAGTATTTT
TRBD1 | - | TRBJ1-6 | TRBV30 | CAWSVQGPLHF | TGTGCCTGGAGTGTACAGGGGCCCCTCCACTTT
- | - | TRBJ1-1 | TRBV15 | CATSSTGWTEAFF | TGTGCCACCAGCAGCACAGGGTGGACTGAAGCTTTCTTT
TRBD2 | - | TRBJ2-1 | TRBV20-1 | CSARGGLAGETYNEQFF | TGCAGTGCTAGAGGGGGACTAGCGGGGGAAACCTACAATGAGCAGTTCTTC
- | - | TRBJ2-1 | TRBV5-1 | CASSLDTSPGVEQFF | TGCGCCAGCAGCTTGGACACCTCCCCGGGGGTTGAGCAGTTCTTC
- | few | TRBJ1-4 | TRBV6-1 | CASNRDVNEKLFF | TGTGCCAGCAACCGGGACGTCAATGAAAAACTGTTTTTT
TRBD1 | - | TRBJ1-6 | TRBV5-6 | CASSLEDRSNSPLHF | TGTGCCAGCAGCTTGGAGGACAGGAGTAATTCACCCCTCCACTTT
- | - | TRBJ2-5 | TRBV7-9 | CASSLSGDGQETQYF | TGTGCCAGCAGCTTAAGCGGCGACGGTCAAGAGACCCAGTACTTC
- | - | TRBJ2-7 | TRBV19 | CASGYTYEQYF | TGTGCCTCGGGGTACACCTACGAGCAGTACTTC
- | few | TRBJ1-2 | TRBV30 | CAWSVSGNYGYTF | TGTGCCTGGAGTGTTTCCGGTAACTATGGCTACACCTTC
TRBD2 | - | TRBJ2-1 | TRBV6-1 | CASSRTSGGNSYNEQFF | TGTGCCAGCAGTCGGACTAGCGGGGGGAACTCCTACAATGAGCAGTTCTTC
- | - | TRBJ2-3 | TRBV10-3 | CAIRAGSTDTQYF | TGTGCCATCAGGGCAGGGAGCACAGATACGCAGTATTTT
TRBD1 | - | TRBJ1-2 | TRBV5-1 | CASSSERLQGRDGYTF | TGCGCCAGCAGCTCTGAACGTCTACAGGGGAGGGATGGCTACACCTTC
- | - | TRBJ1-5 | TRBV18 | CASSEWGAAQPQHF | TGTGCCAGCTCTGAATGGGGGGCGGCTCAGCCCCAGCATTTT
- | - | TRBJ2-1 | TRBV9 | CASSGGTASYNEQFF | TGTGCCAGCAGCGGGGGCACGGCCTCCTACAATGAGCAGTTCTTC
TRBD1 | - | TRBJ1-2 | TRBV29-1 | CSVAPQPWTGGYTF | TGCAGCGTCGCCCCACAACCTTGGACAGGGGGCTACACCTTC
TRBD1 | few | TRBJ1-1 | TRBV12-3/TRBV12-4 | CASIATGGTEAFF | TGTGCCAGCATCGCGACAGGGGGAACTGAAGCTTTCTTT
- | - | TRBJ1-6 | TRBV7-8 | CASSWSQGLNNSPLHF | TGTGCCAGCAGCTGGTCGCAGGGCCTAAATAATTCACCCCTCCACTTT
TRBD1 | - | TRBJ2-7 | TRBV6-2/TRBV6-3 | CASSYSGQGVYEQYF | TGTGCCAGCAGTTACAGCGGACAGGGGGTATACGAGCAGTACTTC
- | once | TRBJ2-3 | TRBV5-1 | CASYPGILTSTDTQYF | TGCGCCAGCTACCCGGGGATCCTCACTAGCACAGATACGCAGTATTTT
TRBD1 | - | TRBJ1-1 | TRBV29-1 | CSGTGTGATEAFF | TGCAGCGGGACCGGGACAGGGGCCACTGAAGCTTTCTTT
- | - | TRBJ1-1 | TRBV29-1 | CSGRGQNTEAFF | TGCAGCGGGAGGGGTCAGAACACTGAAGCTTTCTTT
- | - | TRBJ1-3 | TRBV9 | CASSVRGGNTIYF | TGTGCCAGCAGCGTAAGGGGAGGAAACACCATATATTTT
- | few | TRBJ1-4 | TRBV7-9 | CASSSGKKLFF | TGTGCCAGCAGCTCCGGGAAAAAACTGTTTTTT
- | - | TRBJ1-4 | TRBV30 | CASGEAAEGEKLFF | TGTGCTTCTGGAGAAGCGGCTGAGGGTGAAAAACTGTTTTTT
TRBD1 | once | TRBJ2-1 | TRBV24-1 | CATSDPRTGGNEQFF | TGTGCCACCAGTGATCCTCGGACAGGGGGCAATGAGCAGTTCTTC
TRBD2 | - | TRBJ2-7 | TRBV5-1 | CASSSLLAGAYEQYF | TGCGCCAGCAGCTCCCTACTAGCGGGGGCCTACGAGCAGTACTTC
TRBD1 | - | TRBJ1-1 | TRBV19 | CASNLGTDQNTEAFF | TGTGCCAGTAACCTAGGGACAGACCAGAACACTGAAGCTTTCTTT
- | - | TRBJ1-2 | TRBV20-1 | CSARVDPADYGYTF | TGCAGTGCTAGAGTCGATCCGGCGGACTATGGCTACACCTTC
- | - | TRBJ1-1 | TRBV11-2 | CASSATREAFF | TGTGCCAGCAGTGCGACACGCGAAGCTTTCTTT
- | - | TRBJ2-7 | TRBV4-2 | CASSQTGILGEKSEQYF | TGTGCCAGCAGCCAAACCGGGATCCTGGGGGAAAAGAGCGAGCAGTACTTC
- | - | TRBJ2-7 | TRBV20-1 | CSARGTDYSYEQYF | TGCAGTGCTCGAGGAACGGACTACTCCTACGAGCAGTACTTC
- | - | TRBJ2-7 | TRBV6-5 | CASSYSKSSGYEQYF | TGTGCCAGCAGTTACTCGAAGAGCTCAGGCTACGAGCAGTACTTC
TRBD2 | - | TRBJ2-5 | TRBV9 | CASSVAQRGETQYF | TGTGCCAGCAGCGTAGCACAGCGGGGAGAGACCCAGTACTTC
- | - | TRBJ2-2 | TRBV5-4 | CASSLFRPTGSDTGELFF | TGTGCCAGCAGCTTGTTTCGGCCTACGGGGTCGGACACCGGGGAGCTGTTTTTT
- | - | TRBJ1-5 | TRBV29-1 | CSVEAADNNQPQHF | TGCAGCGTTGAGGCGGCGGACAACAATCAGCCCCAGCATTTT
TRBD1 | - | TRBJ1-2 | TRBV7-9 | CASTLTGGDGYTF | TGTGCCAGCACATTGACAGGGGGGGACGGCTACACCTTC
TRBD2 | - | TRBJ2-7 | TRBV4-2 | CASSQPGTSGTEQYF | TGTGCCAGCAGCCAGCCCGGGACTAGCGGCACTGAGCAGTACTTC
TRBD1 | - | TRBJ1-1 | TRBV20-1 | CSARVTGGAFF | TGCAGTGCGCGTGTGACAGGGGGAGCTTTCTTT
- | - | TRBJ2-2 | TRBV2 | CASGPGGGTGELFF | TGTGCCAGCGGACCAGGTGGTGGCACCGGGGAGCTGTTTTTT
TRBD2 | - | TRBJ2-5 | TRBV20-1 | CSARPGTSVGETQYF | TGCAGTGCTAGACCCGGGACTAGCGTAGGAGAGACCCAGTACTTC
TRBD2 | - | TRBJ2-1 | TRBV2 | CASTISGGGGEQFF | TGTGCCAGCACTATCAGCGGGGGCGGCGGTGAGCAGTTCTTC
TRBD2 | - | TRBJ2-1 | TRBV20-1 | CSARSGLAQYNEQFF | TGCAGTGCTAGATCTGGACTAGCCCAATACAATGAGCAGTTCTTC
- | - | TRBJ2-3 | TRBV7-9 | CASSFTPGGADTQYF | TGTGCCAGCAGCTTTACGCCAGGGGGGGCAGATACGCAGTATTTT
- | - | TRBJ1-5 | TRBV6-5 | CASSYEGPSQPQHF | TGTGCCAGCAGTTACGAAGGGCCCAGCCAGCCCCAGCATTTT
TRBD1 | - | TRBJ2-5 | TRBV12-3/TRBV12-4 | CASSLVTGLSQETQYF | TGTGCCAGCAGTTTGGTGACAGGGTTGTCCCAAGAGACCCAGTACTTC